This T cell receptor beta chain was profiled in a study of blood T cell repertoires in COVID-19. Across the whole study: Samples came from the United States, Italy and Spain, spanning acute and convalescent COVID-19. In each case, the material was cDNA or gDNA derived from T cells, B-cell-depleted T cells, or PBMCs.

As handled by the study authors: Amplified reference gene primers provided the basis for estimating nucleated cell counts. The assay was immunoSEQ multiplex PCR, and TCRdb's table has in-frame clones only and misses some. The V and J calls and clone size come from that table; D and trimming were worked out from the DNA. The data hold 100,000 or so clones, with approximately 80% observed a single time. Trimming removed 3 bases from V and 5 bases from J; junction bases left unmatched: 8. This CDR3 has 16 amino acids. Per germline, CDR1 SGHTA and CDR2 FQGNSA. The sample was peripheral blood. The TCR comes from a human donor in a cohort sampled during active COVID-19. The chain has TRBV7-2 and TRBJ1-5; 9 nucleotides line up with TRBD1. CDR3 residues: CASSLVGTGRHQPQHF. As DNA, the CDR3 is TGTGCCAGCAGCTTGGTTGGGACAGGGAGGCATCAGCCCCAGCATTTT.